This T cell receptor (beta chain) was recovered during a study of a mutant IDH1 vaccine in newly diagnosed glioma. General study findings and limits: It was 80% to 95% of patients that developed vaccine-induced immune responses.

Profiling relied on immunoSEQ multiplex PCR, and the TCRdb table lists in-frame clones only, not all of them. Of around 78,000 clones in the sample, over 75% were seen once. The sample holds one count of this clone. The antigen is unknown. The time point was: week 23, last vaccination. The content of each vaccine dose was 300 ug of mutant IDH1 20-mer peptide, and topical imiquimod accompanied it. Germline V gives CDR1 SNHLY, CDR2 FYNNEI. This CDR3 has 14 residues. V was clipped by 6 bases and J by 8 bases, with 16 bases between them. The sequencing used PBMCs, collected from a glioma patient whose treatment included an IDH1 peptide vaccine. The chain has TRBV2 and TRBJ1-4; the D is unclear. The receptor was derived from a man younger than 45 with glioma. Some clones in this sample may be carry-over from other donors' samples. The DNA for the CDR3 is TGTGCCAGCAGCCCCCTCCAACAGTGGGAAAAACTGTTTTTT. It yields the protein CASSPLQQWEKLFF.